Below are 25 T cell receptor beta chains sequenced from a single sample in a study of blood T cell repertoires in COVID-19. The table came from immunoSEQ multiplex PCR; TCRdb's copy has only in-frame clones and leaves some out. The profile covers around 200,000 clones, with about 83% appearing a single time and roughly 1.3% taken by the ten largest. Sequenced sample: peripheral blood. Receptor source: a woman aged 30 to 39 with COVID-19, enrolled during active disease.

J is TRBJ1-1 and V is TRBV3-1 (or the pseudogene TRBV3-2); 7 bases line up with TRBD1. After removal of 6 bases from V and 1 base from J, the junction contained 5 bases not matched to a gene. CDR1 LGHDT and CDR2 YNNKEL come from the germline V gene (reference sequence). The CDR3 extends over 14 amino acids. The CDR3 protein is CASRERDRNTEAFF. The CDR3 DNA is TGTGCCAGCAGGGAAAGGGACAGGAACACTGAAGCTTTCTTT.

This chain uses TRBV5-4 with TRBJ1-1; the D gene is possibly TRBD1 (5 bases). Germline V gene data show CDR1 as SGHNT and CDR2 as YYREEE (reference sequence). V was trimmed by 0 bases and J by 6 bases, leaving 12 bases between them. This CDR3 spans 14 amino acids. CDR3 protein: CASSLASAGAEAFF. In DNA form, the CDR3 reads TGTGCCAGCAGCTTGGCCTCCGCGGGGGCTGAAGCTTTCTTT.

The chain is built from TRBV9 and TRBJ2-1; 7 bases map to TRBD2. The CDR3 spans 15 residues. Unmatched junction bases numbered 10, after V lost 0 bases and J lost 10 bases. Germline V gene lookup returns CDR1 SGDLS and CDR2 YYNGEE. This CDR3 reads CASSVVSSGVREQFF. DNA of the CDR3: TGTGCCAGCAGCGTAGTATCTAGCGGAGTACGGGAGCAGTTCTTC.

The chain is built from TRBV5-1 and TRBJ1-2; weak D call: TRBD1 (5 bases). The CDR3 has 12 residues. V was trimmed by 4 bases and J by 4 bases, leaving 8 bases between them. In germline, CDR1 is SGHRS, CDR2 YFSETQ. CDR3 sequence (DNA): TGCGCCAGCAGCGGGGGACTCTATGGCTACACCTTC. This encodes CASSGGLYGYTF. The whole variable domain, filled in from reference TRBV5-1 and TRBJ1-2, reads KAGVTQTPRYLIKTRGQQVTLSCSPISGHRSVSWYQQTPGQGLQFLFEYFSETQRNKGNFPGRFSGRQFSNSRSEMNVSTLELGDSALYLCASSGGLYGYTFGSGTRLTVV.

This chain uses TRBV5-1 with TRBJ1-3, with 7 bases matching TRBD1. In germline, CDR1 is SGHRS, CDR2 YFSETQ. The CDR3 spans 15 residues. Trimming at V came to 5 bases and at J to 1 base, leaving 6 bases not matched to a gene. CDR3 sequence (DNA): TGCGCCAGCAGAACCGGGACAGCTTCTGGAAACACCATATATTTT. It translates to CASRTGTASGNTIYF. Together with reference TRBV5-1 and TRBJ1-3, the CDR3 gives the full variable domain: KAGVTQTPRYLIKTRGQQVTLSCSPISGHRSVSWYQQTPGQGLQFLFEYFSETQRNKGNFPGRFSGRQFSNSRSEMNVSTLELGDSALYLCASRTGTASGNTIYFGEGSWLTVV.

The chain carries TRBV30 and TRBJ2-7; 7 bases fit TRBD1. The CDR3 is 11 amino acids. The trim removed 7 bases at V and 3 bases at J, leaving 3 bases unmatched. Germline values: CDR1 GTSNPN, CDR2 SVGIG (reference sequence). The CDR3 reads CASDRNYEQYF. The CDR3, as DNA: TGTGCCTCGGACAGGAACTACGAGCAGTACTTC. The entire variable domain, with the rest obtained from reference TRBV30 and TRBJ2-7, is as follows: SQTIHQWPATLVQPVGSPLSLECTVEGTSNPNLYWYRQAAGRGLQLLFYSVGIGQISSEVPQNLSASRPQDRQFILSSKKLLLSDSGFYLCASDRNYEQYFGPGTRLTVT.

In nucleotides, the CDR3 is TGTGCCAGCAGCTTGCTAGCGGGAGGGGTTCAGAGGTCCTACAATGAGCAGTTCTTC. Amino acid sequence: CASSLLAGGVQRSYNEQFF. V and J are TRBV11-2 and TRBJ2-1; 12 bases fit TRBD2. The CDR3 runs 19 residues. Trimming removed 3 bases from V and 1 base from J; junction bases left unmatched: 10. CDR1 is SGHAT, CDR2 FQNNGV, per germline.

CDR3 region: CASSSRALTEAFF. In DNA form, the CDR3 reads TGTGCCAGCAGTTCCAGGGCTCTCACTGAAGCTTTCTTT. This sequence joins TRBV28 and TRBJ1-1, with D maybe TRBD1 (5 bases). Trimming removed 4 bases at V and 4 bases at J, with 10 bases between. This CDR3 is 13 amino acids long. Looked up from germline, CDR1 is MDHEN and CDR2 is SYDVKM.

This chain uses TRBV7-7 with TRBJ2-1; 10 bases line up with TRBD2. The length of the CDR3 is 14 residues. Per the germline V gene, CDR1 is SSHAT and CDR2 is FNYEAQ (reference sequence). The V segment lost 1 base and the J segment 7 bases; nucleotides outside the gene matches: 1. The CDR3 DNA is TGTGCCAGCAGCTTAGGAGCGGGAGGGAATGAGCAGTTCTTC. It codes for CASSLGAGGNEQFF.

V gene TRBV6-5 combines with J gene TRBJ2-7; D perhaps matches TRBD1 (7 bases). The CDR3 is 14 residues long. Trimming left V 2 bases short and J 6 bases short, with 14 bases between. Germline V gene sequence: CDR1 MNHEY, CDR2 SVGAGI. The CDR3 here is CASSYGQGGVEQYF. In DNA, the CDR3 is TGTGCCAGCAGTTACGGGCAGGGGGGAGTCGAGCAGTACTTC.

V and J are TRBV19 and TRBJ1-1; 7 bases fit TRBD1. The CDR3 consists of 14 residues. The V segment lost 3 bases and the J segment 7 bases; nucleotides outside the gene matches: 8. Germline loops: CDR1 LNHDA, CDR2 SQIVND (reference sequence). The CDR3 region is CASSMGQPLGEAFF. The CDR3 bases are TGTGCCAGTAGTATGGGACAGCCCTTGGGTGAAGCTTTCTTT.

The chain carries TRBV5-1 and TRBJ2-5, with D tentatively TRBD2 (6 bases). V was shortened by 7 bases and J by 4 bases, with 17 bases between the two germline ends. In germline, CDR1 is SGHRS, CDR2 YFSETQ. The CDR3 has 14 residues. CDR3 loop: CASGSGARGETQYF. The CDR3 DNA sequence: TGCGCCAGCGGATCGGGAGCCCGGGGAGAGACCCAGTACTTC.

V gene TRBV5-8 combines with J gene TRBJ1-1; D may be TRBD1 (6 bases). Germline V CDR1 and CDR2: SGHTS, YDEGEE. The CDR3 totals 12 residues. Trimming took off 4 bases at V and 11 bases at J, with 15 bases between the two ends. The CDR3 here is CASSTEQGPAFF. The CDR3 bases are TGTGCCAGCAGCACCGAACAGGGTCCCGCTTTCTTT.

The chain links TRBV29-1 to TRBJ2-1; maybe TRBD1 (7 bases). This CDR3 spans 13 amino acids. Looked up from germline, CDR1 is SQVTM and CDR2 is ANQGSEA. CDR3 protein: CSSQGGSYNEQFF. For the CDR3, the DNA is TGCAGTTCCCAGGGGGGCTCCTACAATGAGCAGTTCTTC.

The chain uses TRBV6-5 and TRBJ2-1; 10 positions match TRBD2. With V trimmed by 2 bases and J by 6 bases, 7 bases remained unmatched. The CDR3 is made up of 16 amino acids. Per the germline V gene, CDR1 is MNHEY and CDR2 is SVGAGI. CDR3 nucleotides: TGTGCCAGCAGTTACCGAACTAGCGGGACGCGCAATGAGCAGTTCTTC. Translation: CASSYRTSGTRNEQFF.

The chain's CDR3 is CASGKTGDEQFF. The CDR3 bases are TGTGCTAGTGGCAAGACAGGGGATGAGCAGTTCTTC. The J gene is TRBJ2-1, the V gene TRBV12-5; TRBD1 matches at 8 bases. The ends lost 6 bases at V and 8 bases at J; junction bases unmatched: 3. Germline values: CDR1 LGHNT, CDR2 FRNRAP. The length of the CDR3 is 12 residues.

The V and J genes are TRBV6-6 and TRBJ1-2; a possible D gene is TRBD1 (5 bases). Deletions cut 6 bases from V and 5 bases from J, with 13 bases between. The CDR3 sequence is 13 residues long. From germline, CDR1 is MNHNY and CDR2 SVGAGI (reference sequence). CDR3 amino acids: CASSPVGGYGYTF. Written as DNA, the CDR3 is TGTGCCAGCAGCCCGGTGGGGGGTTATGGCTACACCTTC.

The chain combines TRBV3-1 (or the pseudogene TRBV3-2) with TRBJ1-3, with a weak D call TRBD1 (6 bases). The CDR3 runs 14 residues. The V and J ends lost 4 bases and 3 bases respectively, with 10 bases between them. Per the germline V gene, CDR1 is LGHDT and CDR2 is YNNKEL (reference sequence). The CDR3, as DNA: TGTGCCAGCAGCCTAGTAGGGGGTGGAAACACCATATATTTT. The encoded protein is CASSLVGGGNTIYF.

This clone showed up just once. The gene calls are TRBV9 and TRBJ2-5; weak D call: TRBD2 (6 bases). The CDR3 consists of 16 residues. Per the germline V gene, CDR1 is SGDLS and CDR2 is YYNGEE. The germline V and J ends were trimmed by 2 bases and 5 bases, with 19 bases remaining between them. Here the CDR3 DNA reads TGTGCCAGCAGCGTGAACATCGGGACTTCACTCGAGACCCAGTACTTC. Translated, it gives CASSVNIGTSLETQYF.

The chain recombines TRBV5-5 with TRBJ2-1, with unresolved D. Trimming took off 0 bases at V and 8 bases at J, with 9 bases between the two ends. CDR1 SGHKS and CDR2 YYEKEE come from the germline V gene (reference sequence). The CDR3 runs to 13 residues. CDR3 DNA sequence: TGTGCCAGCAGCTTGGATCTAGGCGATGAGCAGTTCTTC. Its translation: CASSLDLGDEQFF.

The chain couples TRBV13 to TRBJ2-3; 8 bases match TRBD1. The CDR3 is 14 residues long. With V trimmed by 6 bases and J by 1 base, 3 bases remained unmatched. Germline loops: CDR1 PRHDT, CDR2 FYEKMQ (reference sequence). The DNA for the CDR3 is TGTGCCAGCAGACGGACAGGGCGCACAGATACGCAGTATTTT. Its translation is CASRRTGRTDTQYF.

This chain connects TRBV29-1 to TRBJ2-6; perhaps TRBD2 as D (5 bases). The ends were cut back, 1 base at V and 2 bases at J, with 6 bases in the middle. Germline V gene data show CDR1 as SQVTM and CDR2 as ANQGSEA. The CDR3 is 14 amino acids. DNA of the CDR3: TGCAGCGTTGAAGGGGGAGCTGGGGCCAACGTCCTGACTTTC. It codes for CSVEGGAGANVLTF. The full variable domain, rest sourced from reference TRBV29-1 and TRBJ2-6, is SAVISQKPSRDICQRGTSLTIQCQVDSQVTMMFWYRQQPGQSLTLIATANQGSEATYESGFVIDKFPISRPNLTFSTLTVSNMSPEDSSIYLCSVEGGAGANVLTFGAGSRLTVL.

The gene calls are TRBV7-2 and TRBJ1-4, with 9 bases that match TRBD1. This CDR3 is built from 15 residues. Germline CDR1 reads SGHTA; CDR2 reads FQGNSA. V trimming: 3 bases; J trimming: 6 bases; junction bases outside the gene matches: 5. CDR3 sequence (DNA): TGTGCCAGCAGCTTCGACAGGGGGTGGCATGAAAAACTGTTTTTT. Residues: CASSFDRGWHEKLFF.

This clone was seen only a few times. The V gene is TRBV4-3, the J gene TRBJ2-7; D is uncertain. Germline-derived CDR1 and CDR2 are LGHNA and YSLEER. The V end lost 0 bases, the J end lost 1 base, and 10 bases lay between the germline ends. The CDR3 length is 15 residues. The DNA of the CDR3 is TGCGCCAGCAGCCAAGATTGGCCCGGGTCCTACGAGCAGTACTTC. Translated: CASSQDWPGSYEQYF.

This clone appeared a single time. The chain carries TRBV7-9 and TRBJ1-4, with a possible D match to TRBD1 (5 bases). The CDR3 consists of 13 residues. Germline V lookup: CDR1 SEHNR, CDR2 FQNEAQ (reference sequence). The V gene lost 7 bases and the J gene lost 10 bases, with 16 bases spanning the gap. CDR3 bases: TGTGCCAGCACCCCCGTGGGAGGGGCAAAACTGTTTTTT. Translated, it gives CASTPVGGAKLFF.